Each of the 12 T cell receptor beta chains below was sequenced from the same sample in a study of early T cells in non-severe SARS-CoV-2 infection. MiXCR, applied by TCRdb to the 5' RACE reads, yields one record per CDR3 protein. The table shows 60,000 or so distinct CDR3 sequences, with 11% occurring only once. The sequenced sample consisted of whole blood. All receptors come from an adult who was a healthcare worker with PCR-confirmed SARS-CoV-2 infection or an uninfected control (not recorded which).

This clonotype was picked up many times. The V and J genes are TRBV28 and TRBJ2-3, with TRBD1 matching over 7 bases. Trimming removed 4 bases from V and 6 bases from J; junction bases left unmatched: 7. The V gene's germline CDR1 is MDHEN and CDR2 SYDVKM. The CDR3 contains 14 residues. The CDR3 protein is CASSSTGTADTQYF. The CDR3 region has the DNA TGTGCCAGCAGTTCAACCGGGACAGCGGATACGCAGTATTTT.

This clonotype was observed at least ten times. The V and J genes are TRBV30 and TRBJ2-7; TRBD1 agrees at 10 bases. Germline V lookup: CDR1 GTSNPN, CDR2 SVGIG (reference sequence). Trimming removed 4 bases from V and 5 bases from J; junction bases left unmatched: 8. The length of the CDR3 is 14 residues. The DNA of the CDR3 is TGTGCCTGGAATATTCGGACAGGGGGTAACGAGCAGTACTTC. It encodes CAWNIRTGGNEQYF.

This clonotype was seen at least ten times. V is TRBV7-8 and J is TRBJ1-5; D uncertain. From germline, CDR1 is SGHVS and CDR2 FQNEAQ. V lost 5 bases and J 7 bases, leaving 18 bases between the germline ends. CDR3 length: 15 residues. CDR3 loop: CASSPRGGLGQPQHF. The CDR3 DNA sequence: TGTGCCAGCAGCCCCCGAGGAGGGTTGGGACAGCCCCAGCATTTT.

This clonotype was recorded at least ten times. The chain couples TRBV19 to TRBJ2-1; 13 nucleotides line up with TRBD2. CDR3 length: 14 amino acids. CDR1 and CDR2 (germline): LNHDA, SQIVND (reference sequence). J gave up 9 bases and V 5 bases, and 4 bases lay outside the gene matches. For the CDR3, the DNA is TGTGCCAGTAGTCCACTAGCGGGGGGGGTTGAGCAGTTCTTC. The encoded protein is CASSPLAGGVEQFF.

The table lists this clonotype with many counts. The chain links TRBV2 to TRBJ1-2; D is possibly TRBD1 (6 bases). Deletions cut 0 bases from V and 8 bases from J, with 10 bases between. CDR3 length: 13 amino acids. Germline V gives CDR1 SNHLY, CDR2 FYNNEI. For the CDR3, the DNA is TGTGCCAGCAGTGAAGCAGGGGGTGAAGGCTACACCTTC. Translated: CASSEAGGEGYTF.

In its sample, this clonotype was seen a few times. The CDR3: CASSQDRSSGGISYEQYF. In nucleotides, the CDR3 is TGCGCCAGCAGCCAAGATCGGTCAAGCGGGGGAATATCCTACGAGCAGTACTTC. V is TRBV4-1 and J is TRBJ2-7, with TRBD2 identical over 8 bases. The CDR3 is 18 residues long. Germline V CDR1 and CDR2: MGHRA, YSYEKL. V lost 0 bases to trimming and J lost 1 base; unmatched junction nucleotides: 11.

This clonotype was counted many times. The chain is built from TRBV20-1 and TRBJ2-3, with 7 bases lining up with TRBD2. The germline V gene has CDR1 DFQATT and CDR2 SNEGSKA (reference sequence). V lost 8 bases, J lost 6 bases, and 14 bases stayed unmatched. This CDR3 region has 14 residues. The CDR3 region is CSIEQPGGQDTQYF. The CDR3 region has the DNA TGCAGTATCGAACAACCGGGAGGCCAGGATACGCAGTATTTT.

Within the sample, this clonotype is medium-sized (0.01 to 0.1%). This chain uses TRBV6-4 with TRBJ2-5; 11 positions match TRBD2. Trimming at V came to 6 bases and at J to 0 bases, leaving 3 bases not matched to a gene. The CDR3 extends over 15 amino acids. Per the germline V gene, CDR1 is MRHNA and CDR2 is SNTAGT. Here the CDR3 DNA reads TGTGCCAGCAGCCTGACTAGCGGGGACCAAGAGACCCAGTACTTC. Encoded protein: CASSLTSGDQETQYF.

This clonotype was observed many times. This sequence joins TRBV20-1 and TRBJ2-3; D is ambiguous. V gave up 5 bases and J gave up 1 base, with 13 bases separating them. This CDR3 region has 14 residues. Germline V gives CDR1 DFQATT, CDR2 SNEGSKA (reference sequence). The CDR3 sequence: CSAVAPHGTDTQYF. For the CDR3, the DNA is TGCAGTGCTGTGGCTCCCCATGGCACAGATACGCAGTATTTT.

In its sample, this clonotype was seen many times. The V and J genes are TRBV14 and TRBJ2-2; TRBD2 matches 7 bases. V was pared by 3 bases and J by 5 bases, with 6 bases of the junction left unmatched. Germline V gives CDR1 SGHDN, CDR2 FVKESK. This CDR3 is built from 15 residues. CDR3 sequence reads: CASSHLAGVTGELFF. DNA for the CDR3: TGTGCCAGCAGCCACCTGGCGGGGGTTACCGGGGAGCTGTTTTTT.

This clonotype was observed at least ten times. The chain links TRBV24-1 to TRBJ1-5, with D unclear. Looked up from germline, CDR1 is KGHDR and CDR2 is SFDVKD. Trimming stripped 4 bases from V and 7 bases from J, with 10 bases between. CDR3 length: 13 residues. CDR3 DNA: TGTGCCACCAGTGACCAAAGGTGGCAGCCCCAGCATTTT. As protein: CATSDQRWQPQHF.

This clonotype appeared a few times. This chain links TRBV6-5 with TRBJ1-1, with no clear D. V was shortened by 5 bases and J by 8 bases, with 12 bases between the two germline ends. Germline CDR1 and CDR2: MNHEY and SVGAGI. This CDR3 comprises 12 residues. CDR3 residues: CASSQPWTEAFF. The CDR3 nucleotides are TGTGCCAGCAGTCAACCTTGGACCGAAGCTTTCTTT.